This is a list of T cell receptor beta chains from one sample in a study of cytotoxic CD8 clonotypes in ibrutinib-treated CLL. Measured with immunoSEQ multiplex PCR; TCRdb has only the in-frame clones, and not every one. The data hold 200,000 to 250,000 clones, with 75% to 85% observed a single time. The sequenced sample was PBMCs, obtained after 12 months of ibrutinib treatment. The origin of the receptors is a human donor with chronic lymphocytic leukemia. The CDR3 runs from the conserved cysteine through the conserved F or W. Each record gives: CDR3 DNA, CDR3 protein, J gene, clone size, D gene, V gene. A D gene is named only where the DNA matches it firmly. The size entry is marked missing in some rows and otherwise reads once, few, many or a size class.

TGTGCCAGCAGCCCCCACAGGGATTCGAACACTGAAGCTTTCTTT,CASSPHRDSNTEAFF,TRBJ1-1,few,-,TRBV4-2
TGTGCCACCAGCAGAGATGGCAGCCACAATGAGCAGTTCTTC,CATSRDGSHNEQFF,TRBJ2-1,-,-,TRBV15
TGTGCCAGCAGCCAAGATCAACAGGGGATGGGAACTGAAGCTTTCTTT,CASSQDQQGMGTEAFF,TRBJ1-1,-,TRBD1,TRBV4-2
TGCAGCGTCGTGGGGCTCAGCCTAGCCAAAAACATTCAGTACTTC,CSVVGLSLAKNIQYF,TRBJ2-4,-,-,TRBV29-1
TGCGCCAGCAGCTTGGGGGGGACTGGATACAATGAGCAGTTCTTC,CASSLGGTGYNEQFF,TRBJ2-1,-,-,TRBV5-1
TGTGCCAGCAGTTTCAATCGGTGGGGAGACTACGAGCAGTACTTC,CASSFNRWGDYEQYF,TRBJ2-7,-,-,TRBV28
TGCGCCAGCAGCCAGGGGACTTCCAGCAATGAAAAACTGTTTTTT,CASSQGTSSNEKLFF,TRBJ1-4,-,-,TRBV4-1
TGTGCCACCAGCGGGGGGAGCTCCTACAATGAGCAGTTCTTC,CATSGGSSYNEQFF,TRBJ2-1,-,-,TRBV15
TGTGCCAGCTCACCACGGGGGATCCCCACTAATGAAAAACTGTTTTTT,CASSPRGIPTNEKLFF,TRBJ1-4,-,-,TRBV18
TGTGCCAGCAGTGTTTACAGTCGGGGCAGAACTGAAGCTTTCTTT,CASSVYSRGRTEAFF,TRBJ1-1,-,-,TRBV6-4
TGTGCCAGCAGCTTAGGTAGGTGGACTCAGCCCCAGCATTTT,CASSLGRWTQPQHF,TRBJ1-5,-,-,TRBV11-3
TGTGCCAGCAGTTTTTCATTGAGGGATGAGCAGTTCTTC,CASSFSLRDEQFF,TRBJ2-1,-,-,TRBV28
TGTGCCAGCGTTAGAAACAGGGACGGTACGCAGTATTTT,CASVRNRDGTQYF,TRBJ2-3,-,-,TRBV6-5
TGTGCCAGCGCGGGATGGGGGGGTCTGCAGTTCTTC,CASAGWGGLQFF,TRBJ2-1,-,TRBD2,TRBV25-1
TGTGCCAGCACCCCCGGGGTGGGTGGAAACACCATATATTTT,CASTPGVGGNTIYF,TRBJ1-3,-,-,TRBV9
TGTGCCAGCGGTAGCGGGAGTTCTGGGGCCAACGTCCTGACTTTC,CASGSGSSGANVLTF,TRBJ2-6,-,TRBD2,TRBV27
TGCGCCAGCAGCCCGACAGAGGACTACGAGCAGTACTTC,CASSPTEDYEQYF,TRBJ2-7,once,-,TRBV4-1
TGTGCCAGCAAATCGGGATATAGCAATCAGCCCCAGCATTTT,CASKSGYSNQPQHF,TRBJ1-5,-,-,TRBV6-1
TGTGCCAGCAGCCTCCAGGGGGTCGTAAGTTTCAATGAGCAGTTCTTC,CASSLQGVVSFNEQFF,TRBJ2-1,-,TRBD1,TRBV7-9
TGTGCCAGTAGTATAGATCGCACTAGCGGGAGGAATGAGCAGTTCTTC,CASSIDRTSGRNEQFF,TRBJ2-1,once,TRBD2,TRBV19